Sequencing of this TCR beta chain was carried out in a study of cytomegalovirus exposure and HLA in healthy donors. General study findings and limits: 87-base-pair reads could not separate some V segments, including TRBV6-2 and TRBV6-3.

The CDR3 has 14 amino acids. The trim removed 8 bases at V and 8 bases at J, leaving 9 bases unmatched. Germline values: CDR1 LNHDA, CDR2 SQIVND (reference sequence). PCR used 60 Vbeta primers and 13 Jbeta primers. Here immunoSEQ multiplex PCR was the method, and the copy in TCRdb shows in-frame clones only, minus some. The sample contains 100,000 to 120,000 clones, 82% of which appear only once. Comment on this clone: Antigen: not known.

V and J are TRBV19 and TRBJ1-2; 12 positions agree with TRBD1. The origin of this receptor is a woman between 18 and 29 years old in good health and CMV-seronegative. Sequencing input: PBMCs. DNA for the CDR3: TGTGCCAGTTACCCGGGACAGGGGGCAGTAGGCTACACCTTC. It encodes CASYPGQGAVGYTF.